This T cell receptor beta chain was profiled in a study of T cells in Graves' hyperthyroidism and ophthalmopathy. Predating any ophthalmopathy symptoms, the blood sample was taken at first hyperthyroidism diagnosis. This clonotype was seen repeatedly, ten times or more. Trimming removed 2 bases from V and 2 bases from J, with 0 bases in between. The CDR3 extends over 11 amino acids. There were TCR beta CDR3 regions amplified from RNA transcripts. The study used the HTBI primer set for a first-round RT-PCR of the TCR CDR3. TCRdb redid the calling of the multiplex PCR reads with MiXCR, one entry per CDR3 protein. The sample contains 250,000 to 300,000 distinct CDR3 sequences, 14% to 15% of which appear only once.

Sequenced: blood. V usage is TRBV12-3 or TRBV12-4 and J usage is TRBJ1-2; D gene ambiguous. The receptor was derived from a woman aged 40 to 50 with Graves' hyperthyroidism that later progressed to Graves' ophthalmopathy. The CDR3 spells CASSLNYGYTF. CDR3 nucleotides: TGTGCCAGCAGTTTAAACTATGGCTACACCTTC.